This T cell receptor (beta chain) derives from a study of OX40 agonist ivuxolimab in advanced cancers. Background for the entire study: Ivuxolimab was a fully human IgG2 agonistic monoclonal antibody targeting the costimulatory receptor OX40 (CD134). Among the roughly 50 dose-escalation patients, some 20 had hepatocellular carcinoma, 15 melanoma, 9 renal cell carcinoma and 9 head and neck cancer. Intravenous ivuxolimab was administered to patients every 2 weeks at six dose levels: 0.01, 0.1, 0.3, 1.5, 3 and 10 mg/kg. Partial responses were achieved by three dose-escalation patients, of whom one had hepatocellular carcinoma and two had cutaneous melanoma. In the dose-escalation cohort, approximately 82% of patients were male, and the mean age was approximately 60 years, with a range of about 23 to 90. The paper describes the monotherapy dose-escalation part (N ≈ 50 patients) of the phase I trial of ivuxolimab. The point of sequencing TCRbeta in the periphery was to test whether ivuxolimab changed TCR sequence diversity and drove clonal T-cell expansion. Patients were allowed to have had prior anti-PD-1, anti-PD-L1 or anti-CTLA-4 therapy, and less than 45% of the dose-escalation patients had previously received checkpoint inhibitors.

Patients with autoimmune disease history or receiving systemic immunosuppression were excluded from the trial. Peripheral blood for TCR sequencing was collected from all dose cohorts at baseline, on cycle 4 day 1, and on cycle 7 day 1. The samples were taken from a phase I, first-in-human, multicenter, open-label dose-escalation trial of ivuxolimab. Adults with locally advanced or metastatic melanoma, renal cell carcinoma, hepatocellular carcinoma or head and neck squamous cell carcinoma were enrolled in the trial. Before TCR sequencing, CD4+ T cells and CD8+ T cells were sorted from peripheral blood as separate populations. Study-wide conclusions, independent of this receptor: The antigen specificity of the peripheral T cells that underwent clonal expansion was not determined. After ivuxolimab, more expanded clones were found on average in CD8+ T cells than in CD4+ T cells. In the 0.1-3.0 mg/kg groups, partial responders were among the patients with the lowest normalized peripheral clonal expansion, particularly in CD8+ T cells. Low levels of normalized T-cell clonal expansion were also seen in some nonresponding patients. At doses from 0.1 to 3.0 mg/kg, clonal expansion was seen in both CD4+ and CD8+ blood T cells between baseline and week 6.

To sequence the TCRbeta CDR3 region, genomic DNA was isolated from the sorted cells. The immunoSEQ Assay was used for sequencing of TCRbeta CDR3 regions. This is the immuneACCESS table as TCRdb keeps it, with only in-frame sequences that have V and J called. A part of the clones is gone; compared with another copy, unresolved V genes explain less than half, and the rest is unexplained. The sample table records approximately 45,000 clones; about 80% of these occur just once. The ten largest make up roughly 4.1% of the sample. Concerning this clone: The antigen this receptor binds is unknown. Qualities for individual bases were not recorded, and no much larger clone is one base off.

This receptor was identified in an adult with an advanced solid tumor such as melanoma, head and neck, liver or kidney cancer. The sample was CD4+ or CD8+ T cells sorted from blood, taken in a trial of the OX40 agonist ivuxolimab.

The bases read TGTGCCAGCAGCTTGACACAGGGGGCTGGCGAGCAGTACTTC. Its product reads: CASSLTQGAGEQYF. The chain employs TRBV7-2 and TRBJ2-7; 9 nucleotides in the junction match TRBD1. CDR1 SGHTA and CDR2 FQGNSA are derived from the germline V gene. Reading from cysteine to phenylalanine, the CDR3 counts 14 amino acids. Only CDR3 DNA is held: 42 bases, read in frame from base 1. For this chain, trimming is 3 bases at the V end and 6 bases at the J end, and the number of junction bases without a gene match is 6. The full variable domain, with segments outside the CDR3 supplied by the reference TRBV7-2 and TRBJ2-7 proteins, appears as GAGVSQSPSNKVTEKGKDVELRCDPISGHTALYWYRQSLGQGLEFLIYFQGNSAPDKSGLPSDRFSAERTGGSVSTLTIQRTQQEDSAVYLCASSLTQGAGEQYFGPGTRLTVT.